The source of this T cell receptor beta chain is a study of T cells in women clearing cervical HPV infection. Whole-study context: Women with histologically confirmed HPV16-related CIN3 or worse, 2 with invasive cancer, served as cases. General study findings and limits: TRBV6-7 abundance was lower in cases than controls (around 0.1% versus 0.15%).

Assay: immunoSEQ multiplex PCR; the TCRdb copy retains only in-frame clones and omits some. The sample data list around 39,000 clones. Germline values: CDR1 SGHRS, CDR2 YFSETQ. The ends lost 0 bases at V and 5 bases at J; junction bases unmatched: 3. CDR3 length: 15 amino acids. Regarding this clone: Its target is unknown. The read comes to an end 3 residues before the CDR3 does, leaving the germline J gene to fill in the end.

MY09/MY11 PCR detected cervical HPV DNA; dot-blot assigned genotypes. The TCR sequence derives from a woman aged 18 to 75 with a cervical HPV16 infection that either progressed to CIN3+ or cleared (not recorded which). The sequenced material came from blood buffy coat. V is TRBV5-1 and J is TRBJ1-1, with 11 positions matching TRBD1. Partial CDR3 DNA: TGCGCCAGCAGCTTGGAAGGACAGGGGGCAACTGAA. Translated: CASSLEGQGATE. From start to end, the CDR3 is CASSLEGQGATEAFF.